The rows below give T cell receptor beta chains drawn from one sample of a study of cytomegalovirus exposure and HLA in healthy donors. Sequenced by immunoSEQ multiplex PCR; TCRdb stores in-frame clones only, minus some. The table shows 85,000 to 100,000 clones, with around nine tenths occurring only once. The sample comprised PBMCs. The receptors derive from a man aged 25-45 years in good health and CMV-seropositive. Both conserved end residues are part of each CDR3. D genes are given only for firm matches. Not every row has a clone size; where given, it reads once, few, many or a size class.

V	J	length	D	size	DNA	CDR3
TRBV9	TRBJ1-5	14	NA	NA	TGTGCCAGCAGCGTAGGTTCGAGGAATCAGCCCCAGCATTTT	CASSVGSRNQPQHF
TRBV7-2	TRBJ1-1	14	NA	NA	TGTGCCAGCAGCTATGTTGGAGTGAACACTGAAGCTTTCTTT	CASSYVGVNTEAFF
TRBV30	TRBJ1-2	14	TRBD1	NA	TGTGCCTGGAGCGGGATGGACAGGGACTATGGCTACACCTTC	CAWSGMDRDYGYTF
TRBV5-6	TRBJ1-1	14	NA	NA	TGTGCCAGCAGCAAGACAGGCATGAACACTGAAGCTTTCTTT	CASSKTGMNTEAFF
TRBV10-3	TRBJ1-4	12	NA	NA	TGTGCCATCAGTGAGTCGCGTGAAAAACTGTTTTTT	CAISESREKLFF
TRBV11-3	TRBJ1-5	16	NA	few	TGTGCCAGCAGCTTTGTGGGGGCAGGAGTCAATCAGCCCCAGCATTTT	CASSFVGAGVNQPQHF
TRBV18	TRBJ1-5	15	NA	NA	TGTGCCAGCTCACGAAGTAGCCTTTCCGACCAGCCCCAGCATTTT	CASSRSSLSDQPQHF
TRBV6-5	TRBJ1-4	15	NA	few	TGTGCCAGCAGTTACCGGGGAGGTCATGATGAAAAACTGTTTTTT	CASSYRGGHDEKLFF
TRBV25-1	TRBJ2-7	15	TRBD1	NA	TGTGCCAGCAGAGGGGACGGGGACAGGCCATACGAGCAGTACTTC	CASRGDGDRPYEQYF
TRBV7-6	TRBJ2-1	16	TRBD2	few	TGTGCCAGCAGCTCCCAGGGACTAGCGGGTTTTAATGAGCAGTTCTTC	CASSSQGLAGFNEQFF
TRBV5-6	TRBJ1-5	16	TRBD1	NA	TGTGCCAGCAGCATCCGGGACAGGGGGATGGATCAGCCCCAGCATTTT	CASSIRDRGMDQPQHF
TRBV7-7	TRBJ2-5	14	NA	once	TGTGCTAGCAGCTTCTCTTTCGACCAAGAGACCCAGTACTTC	CASSFSFDQETQYF
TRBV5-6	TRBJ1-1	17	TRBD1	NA	TGTGCCAGCAGCTCGACGGGACAGGGGCTATCGAACACTGAAGCTTTCTTT	CASSSTGQGLSNTEAFF
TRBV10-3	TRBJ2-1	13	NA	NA	TGTGCCATCAGTGAACGGGGGAACAATGAGCAGTTCTTC	CAISERGNNEQFF
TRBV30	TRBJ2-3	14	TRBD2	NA	TGTGCCTGGAGTGCTCTAGCGGGAGGAGATACGCAGTATTTT	CAWSALAGGDTQYF
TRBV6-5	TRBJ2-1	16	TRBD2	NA	TGTGCCAGCAGTTACTCGCAAGGACTAGCGGGATCTGAGCAGTTCTTC	CASSYSQGLAGSEQFF
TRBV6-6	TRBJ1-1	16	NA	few	TGTGCCAGCAGTTACCCAGTAACAGGGATGAACACTGAAGCTTTCTTT	CASSYPVTGMNTEAFF
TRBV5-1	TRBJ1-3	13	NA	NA	TGCGCCAGCAGGTACAACTCTGGAAACACCATATATTTT	CASRYNSGNTIYF
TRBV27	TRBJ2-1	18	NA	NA	TGTGCCAGCAACCCAGGGGGACAGGGGACTAGCGGCCGCAATGAGCAGTTCTTC	CASNPGGQGTSGRNEQFF
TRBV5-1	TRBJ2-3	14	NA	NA	TGCGCCAGCAGCTTGTGGGGAGCCACAGATACGCAGTATTTT	CASSLWGATDTQYF
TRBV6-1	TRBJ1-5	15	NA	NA	TGTGCCAGCAGTGAGCGAGGGCCTAGCAATCAGCCCCAGCATTTT	CASSERGPSNQPQHF
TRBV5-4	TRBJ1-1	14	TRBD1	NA	TGTGCCAGCAGCTTGAGGGGGCTGGGCACTGAAGCTTTCTTT	CASSLRGLGTEAFF
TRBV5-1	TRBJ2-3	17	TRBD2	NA	TGCGCCAGCAGCTTGGGGGTAGAAGCGGGAGGCACAGATACGCAGTATTTT	CASSLGVEAGGTDTQYF
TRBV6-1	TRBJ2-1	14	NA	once	TGTGCCAGCAGTCCTTATTCAGGTTCCAATGAGCAGTTCTTC	CASSPYSGSNEQFF
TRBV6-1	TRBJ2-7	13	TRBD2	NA	TGTGCCAGCAGCCCGACTAGCGGTTACGAGCAGTACTTC	CASSPTSGYEQYF
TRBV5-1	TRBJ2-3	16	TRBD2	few	TGCGCCAGCAGCTTGGGGACTAGCGGGAGCACAGATACGCAGTATTTT	CASSLGTSGSTDTQYF
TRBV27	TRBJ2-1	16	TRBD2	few	TGTGCCAGCAGTTTAGGTAGTAGCGGGACCCCTAATGAGCAGTTCTTC	CASSLGSSGTPNEQFF
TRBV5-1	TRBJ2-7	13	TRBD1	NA	TGCGCCAGCAGCCAGACAGGGACCTACGAGCAGTACTTC	CASSQTGTYEQYF
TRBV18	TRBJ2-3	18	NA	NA	TGTGCCAGCTCACCACCGAGGATGGGGCCTTACATAACAGATACGCAGTATTTT	CASSPPRMGPYITDTQYF
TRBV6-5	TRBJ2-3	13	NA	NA	TGTGCCAGCAGTTACACATACACAGATACGCAGTATTTT	CASSYTYTDTQYF
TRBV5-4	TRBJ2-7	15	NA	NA	TGTGCCAGCAGCTTGGGGGCAGCCAACACCTACGAGCAGTACTTC	CASSLGAANTYEQYF
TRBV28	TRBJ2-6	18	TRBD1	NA	TGTGCCAGCAGTCCCTTTGGGACAGGGGGCTCTGGGGCCAACGTCCTGACTTTC	CASSPFGTGGSGANVLTF
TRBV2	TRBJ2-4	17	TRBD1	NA	TGTGCCAGCAGTGATTGGGACCTTACAGGGGACAAAAACATTCAGTACTTC	CASSDWDLTGDKNIQYF
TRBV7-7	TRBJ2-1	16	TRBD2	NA	TGTGCTAGCAGCTTAGTTGCGGGAGCCACCTACAATGAGCAGTTCTTC	CASSLVAGATYNEQFF
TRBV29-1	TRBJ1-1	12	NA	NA	TGCAGCGCCCCGGGGGGTAGTGGAGAAGCTTTCTTT	CSAPGGSGEAFF
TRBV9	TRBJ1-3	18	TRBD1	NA	TGTGCCAGCAGCGTACTCCCCCTGGACAGGTACTCTGGAAACACCATATATTTT	CASSVLPLDRYSGNTIYF
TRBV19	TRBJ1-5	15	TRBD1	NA	TGTGCCAGTAGTACCACCGGGACAGCCAATCAGCCCCAGCATTTT	CASSTTGTANQPQHF
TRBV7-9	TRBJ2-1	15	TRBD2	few	TGTGCCAGCAGCCCTAGACTAGCGGACTACAATGAGCAGTTCTTC	CASSPRLADYNEQFF
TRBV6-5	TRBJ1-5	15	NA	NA	TGTGCCAGCAGACTCCGGGAGTATAGCAATCAGCCCCAGCATTTT	CASRLREYSNQPQHF
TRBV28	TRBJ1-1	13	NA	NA	TGTGCCAGTAGAAGGAGGGGAGGAACTGAAGCTTTCTTT	CASRRRGGTEAFF
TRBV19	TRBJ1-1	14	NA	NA	TGTGCCAGTAACCCCGGCCAAGGGGCCACTGAAGCTTTCTTT	CASNPGQGATEAFF
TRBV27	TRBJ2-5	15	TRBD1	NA	TGTGCCAGCAGTTTGGGACAGGGGAGAGGGGAGACCCAGTACTTC	CASSLGQGRGETQYF
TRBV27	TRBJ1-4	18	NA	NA	TGTGCCAGCAGTTTATCGGTAGGGGCCGGAGCAACTAATGAAAAACTGTTTTTT	CASSLSVGAGATNEKLFF
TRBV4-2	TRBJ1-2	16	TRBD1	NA	TGTGCCAGCAGCCAAGAAGGGACAGGGGCTAACTATGGCTACACCTTC	CASSQEGTGANYGYTF
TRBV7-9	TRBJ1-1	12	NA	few	TGTGCCAGCAGCCGTTCGAACACTGAAGCTTTCTTT	CASSRSNTEAFF
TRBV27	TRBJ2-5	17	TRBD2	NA	TGTGCCAGCAGTTTACAGGCTAGCGGGGGCTGGGAGGAGACCCAGTACTTC	CASSLQASGGWEETQYF
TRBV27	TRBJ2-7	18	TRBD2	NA	TGTGCCAGCAGTTCTCTACTAGCGGGAGGGCCCGGGTCCTACGAGCAGTACTTC	CASSSLLAGGPGSYEQYF
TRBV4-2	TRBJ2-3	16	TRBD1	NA	TGTGCCAGCAGCCAAGATCGGGGACAGGGACTGGATACGCAGTATTTT	CASSQDRGQGLDTQYF
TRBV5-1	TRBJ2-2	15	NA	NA	TGCGCCAGCAGCTTTGAGACTAGGGCCTCCGGGGAGCTGTTTTTT	CASSFETRASGELFF
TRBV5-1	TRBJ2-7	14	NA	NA	TGCGCCAGCAGCTTGGCCACAGACTCCTACGAGCAGTACTTC	CASSLATDSYEQYF
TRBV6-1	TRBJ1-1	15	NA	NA	TGTGCCAGCAGTGGAGCCATTTGGGCCGGAACTGAAGCTTTCTTT	CASSGAIWAGTEAFF